These T cell receptor beta chains were read from a single sample in a study of blood T cell repertoires in COVID-19. Assay used: immunoSEQ multiplex PCR; TCRdb lists only in-frame clones, some missing. The repertoire holds some 190,000 clones, with 82% as singletons. Sequencing input: peripheral blood. The origin of the receptors is a woman over 75 with active or convalescent COVID-19. Each CDR3 is given with its conserved first and last residue. A D gene is named only where the DNA matches it firmly. Size is stated for part of the rows, as once, few or many counts, or as a class when the clone is expanded.

DNA	CDR3	V	J	D	size
TGTGCCAGCAGCTTAGGATCCGGGACAGGGGGGGGTGGCTACACCTTC	CASSLGSGTGGGGYTF	TRBV11-2	TRBJ1-2	TRBD1	.
TGTGCCAGCAGTTTGGCAGCCGGGGAGCTGTTTTTT	CASSLAAGELFF	TRBV28	TRBJ2-2	.	.
TGCGCCAGCAGCTTGGAGGGACTAGTCTACAATGAGCAGTTCTTC	CASSLEGLVYNEQFF	TRBV5-1	TRBJ2-1	TRBD2	.
TGTGCCAGCAGCTTGGTACTAGCGGGAGGGAACTCCTACAATGAGCAGTTCTTC	CASSLVLAGGNSYNEQFF	TRBV5-6	TRBJ2-1	TRBD2	.
TGTGCCAGCAGTTTCTCCGGGGAGCTGTTTTTT	CASSFSGELFF	TRBV12-3/TRBV12-4	TRBJ2-2	.	.
TGTGCCAGCAGCTTAGGGGCAGGGGTCGAACCGTATGGTGAGCAGTTCTTC	CASSLGAGVEPYGEQFF	TRBV11-2	TRBJ2-1	.	.
TGTGCCAGCTCACGAAGCGGTACGAAAAACACTGAAGCTTTCTTT	CASSRSGTKNTEAFF	TRBV18	TRBJ1-1	.	.
TGTGCCAGCAATGGACTAAGGTCCTACAATGAGCAGTTCTTC	CASNGLRSYNEQFF	TRBV2	TRBJ2-1	.	.
TGTGCCAGCTGTGGACAGCCGACTTCTGGGGCCAACGTCCTGACTTTC	CASCGQPTSGANVLTF	TRBV6-1	TRBJ2-6	.	.
TGCGCCAGCAGCCAACCTACTAGCGGGCTACCCTACGAGCAGTACTTC	CASSQPTSGLPYEQYF	TRBV4-1	TRBJ2-7	TRBD2	.
TGTGCCAGCTCGTCAGCCGGGTCCTCGTTCGACAACTATGGCTACACCTTC	CASSSAGSSFDNYGYTF	TRBV18	TRBJ1-2	.	few
TGTGCCAGCAGCGTATACAATGAGCAGTTCTTC	CASSVYNEQFF	TRBV6-2/TRBV6-3	TRBJ2-1	.	.
TGCGCCAGCAGCTTGGGACAGAACTATGGCTACACCTTC	CASSLGQNYGYTF	TRBV5-1	TRBJ1-2	.	.
TGTGCCAGCAGCCCCGGGACAGGGTTATCGAAGGTGTATGGCTACACCTTC	CASSPGTGLSKVYGYTF	TRBV11-2	TRBJ1-2	TRBD1	.
TGTGCCAGCAGTTACTCACGGACTTCCGAAAAACTGTTTTTT	CASSYSRTSEKLFF	TRBV6-6	TRBJ1-4	.	.
TGTGCCAGTAGTACAAAGACTAGACAAGAGACCCAGTACTTC	CASSTKTRQETQYF	TRBV19	TRBJ2-5	.	once
TGCGCCAGCAGCTTGACGACAGCTAACTATGGCTACACCTTC	CASSLTTANYGYTF	TRBV5-1	TRBJ1-2	.	.
TGTGCCAGCAGCTTGGCCGGGGGACGCTCCTACGAGCAGTACTTC	CASSLAGGRSYEQYF	TRBV5-5	TRBJ2-7	.	.
TGTGCCATCACAATGGGGGGGGGAGACACTGAAGCTTTCTTT	CAITMGGGDTEAFF	TRBV10-3	TRBJ1-1	.	.
TGCGCCAGCAGCCAAGTTGTCGGGGCAGATACGCAGTATTTT	CASSQVVGADTQYF	TRBV5-1	TRBJ2-3	.	.
TGTGCCAGCAGCTTCGGGACTAACTCCTACGAGCAGTACTTC	CASSFGTNSYEQYF	TRBV7-6	TRBJ2-7	TRBD2	.
TGCAGCGTCTCCGGGACAGGGCAAGAGACCCAGTACTTC	CSVSGTGQETQYF	TRBV29-1	TRBJ2-5	TRBD1	.
TGTGCCAGCAGCTTAGGCAGTAGCGCAAACATTCAGTACTTC	CASSLGSSANIQYF	TRBV13	TRBJ2-4	.	.
TGCGCCAGCAGCTTGGATCCCCAGATAAACTATGGCTACACCTTC	CASSLDPQINYGYTF	TRBV5-1	TRBJ1-2	.	.
TGTGCCAGCAGCCAAATAGGTCGTGGGAGAAACGAGCAGTACTTC	CASSQIGRGRNEQYF	TRBV28	TRBJ2-7	.	once
TGTGCCAGCAGCTTATGGAGGGGAAACACCATATATTTT	CASSLWRGNTIYF	TRBV11-2	TRBJ1-3	.	few
TGTGCCAGCAGCTTAGCGGACATTAGCACGGTCTTC	CASSLADISTVF	TRBV7-8	TRBJ1-2	.	few
TGTGCCAGTAGTACTCTAGGGACAGTCCAAGAGACCCAGTACTTC	CASSTLGTVQETQYF	TRBV19	TRBJ2-5	TRBD1	.
TGCGCCAGCAGCCAAGTTATCACTAGCGGTGCATACGAGCAGTACTTC	CASSQVITSGAYEQYF	TRBV4-1	TRBJ2-7	TRBD2	.
TGTGCCAGTACCTCTTCGCGGGCAGGGGGCGGGCAGCCCCAGCATTTT	CASTSSRAGGGQPQHF	TRBV19	TRBJ1-5	TRBD1	few
TGTGCCAGCGTATTGTACCAAGAGACCCAGTACTTC	CASVLYQETQYF	TRBV2	TRBJ2-5	.	.
TGTGCCAGCAGCTTAATAGCGGCTAGCGGCTCAGATACGCAGTATTTT	CASSLIAASGSDTQYF	TRBV7-3	TRBJ2-3	TRBD2	once
TGTGCCATCAGTGGCACGGGACAGATTAATGAAAAACTGTTTTTT	CAISGTGQINEKLFF	TRBV10-3	TRBJ1-4	TRBD1	.
TGTGCCAGCAGCCTGGGACTCCAGAACACTGAAGCTTTCTTT	CASSLGLQNTEAFF	TRBV9	TRBJ1-1	.	.
TGTGCCAGCACTTCCCGGACAGGAAGTTACCGCGAACGGGAGCAGTACTTC	CASTSRTGSYREREQYF	TRBV28	TRBJ2-7	TRBD1	once
TGTGCCAGCAGTTTAGGGACAGGCTATGGCTACACCTTC	CASSLGTGYGYTF	TRBV28	TRBJ1-2	TRBD1	once
TGCGCCAGCAGCTTGCTGGGGAGCCTATGGAGCGGGGAGCTGTTTTTT	CASSLLGSLWSGELFF	TRBV5-1	TRBJ2-2	.	.
TGTGCCAGCAGCGAAGGGACAGGGGATTTCGCTGAAGCTTTCTTT	CASSEGTGDFAEAFF	TRBV9	TRBJ1-1	TRBD1	few
TGTGCCAGCAGTTTAACAGGGACTTCACCCCTCCACTTT	CASSLTGTSPLHF	TRBV12-3/TRBV12-4	TRBJ1-6	.	.
TGCGCCAGCAGCTTGGATCAGGGTTTGATCGGCTACACCTTC	CASSLDQGLIGYTF	TRBV5-1	TRBJ1-2	.	.
TGTGCCAGTAGTGCTAGGGACAGTTATAGCAATCAGCCCCAGCATTTT	CASSARDSYSNQPQHF	TRBV19	TRBJ1-5	TRBD1	.
TGTGCCAGCCAAAAGAATCCGGGACAGGACTACGAGCAGTACTTC	CASQKNPGQDYEQYF	TRBV18	TRBJ2-7	TRBD1	.
TGCGCCAGCAGCTTGGAGGGGGCTAGCGGGAGGGCCCGGAGCTCCTACAATGAGCAGTTCTTC	CASSLEGASGRARSSYNEQFF	TRBV5-1	TRBJ2-1	TRBD2	.
TGTGCCAGTCAGGGGTGGGCTGAAGCTTTCTTT	CASQGWAEAFF	TRBV19	TRBJ1-1	.	.
TGCGCCAGCAGCTTATCGGGGGGTGACGGCTACACCTTC	CASSLSGGDGYTF	TRBV5-1	TRBJ1-2	.	.
TGTGCCAGCAGTTCCCGGGACATCCCCCCTTATCGCTACACCTTC	CASSSRDIPPYRYTF	TRBV27	TRBJ1-2	.	.
TGTGCCACCAGTGATTTTAGAGCCACAGATACGCAGTATTTT	CATSDFRATDTQYF	TRBV24-1	TRBJ2-3	.	.
TGTGCCAGCAGTTTCGGCAGGGGTGACACTGAAGCTTTCTTT	CASSFGRGDTEAFF	TRBV28	TRBJ1-1	.	.
TGTGCCAGCAGCCCAGGGACTAGCGATTACAATGAGCAGTTCTTC	CASSPGTSDYNEQFF	TRBV7-9	TRBJ2-1	TRBD2	.
TGTGCCAGCAGCTTGGGGGGACAGGGGGCGCGAGAGACCCAGTACTTC	CASSLGGQGARETQYF	TRBV5-4	TRBJ2-5	TRBD1	.
TGTGCCAGCAGCGGGGACAGGGGGCTCTATGGCTACACCTTC	CASSGDRGLYGYTF	TRBV2	TRBJ1-2	TRBD1	.
TGTGCCAGCAGCTTTCGGGACAGGGAGGCTTTCTTT	CASSFRDREAFF	TRBV7-9	TRBJ1-1	TRBD1	few
TGTGCCAGCAGCTTCCGACTAGCGGGTTACAATGAGCAGTTCTTC	CASSFRLAGYNEQFF	TRBV7-9	TRBJ2-1	TRBD2	.
TGTGCCAGCTCACCCAGGGCCAGGACAGGGGGCCGGGACACTGAAGCTTTCTTT	CASSPRARTGGRDTEAFF	TRBV18	TRBJ1-1	TRBD1	.
TGTGCCAGCAGTTACCGAGGGGGCGAGCAGTACTTC	CASSYRGGEQYF	TRBV6-5	TRBJ2-7	.	.
TGTGCCAGCAGCTTTGACGGGATCGTCACAGATACGCAGTATTTT	CASSFDGIVTDTQYF	TRBV5-4	TRBJ2-3	.	.
TGCAGTGCTAGTTCTTCGGTTTTGCTGACTGGGGCCAACGTCCTGACTTTC	CSASSSVLLTGANVLTF	TRBV20-1	TRBJ2-6	.	.